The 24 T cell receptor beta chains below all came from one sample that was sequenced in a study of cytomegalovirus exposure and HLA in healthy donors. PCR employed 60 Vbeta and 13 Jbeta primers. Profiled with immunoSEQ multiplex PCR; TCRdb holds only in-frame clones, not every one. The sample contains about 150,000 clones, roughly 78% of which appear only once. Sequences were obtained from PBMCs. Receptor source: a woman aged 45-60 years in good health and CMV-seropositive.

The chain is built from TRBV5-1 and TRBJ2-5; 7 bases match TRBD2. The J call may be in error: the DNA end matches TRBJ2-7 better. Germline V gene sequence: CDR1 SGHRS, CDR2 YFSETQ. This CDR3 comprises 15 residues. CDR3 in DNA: TGCGCCAGCAGCTTGGGAGCTAGCGGATACTACGAGCAGTACTTC. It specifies CASSLGASGYYEQYF.

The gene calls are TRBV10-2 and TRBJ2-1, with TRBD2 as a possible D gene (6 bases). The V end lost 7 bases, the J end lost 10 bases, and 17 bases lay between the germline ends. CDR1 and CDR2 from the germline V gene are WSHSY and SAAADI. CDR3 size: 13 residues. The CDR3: CASIGPRLGEQFF. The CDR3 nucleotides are TGCGCCAGCATAGGACCCCGACTAGGAGAGCAGTTCTTC.

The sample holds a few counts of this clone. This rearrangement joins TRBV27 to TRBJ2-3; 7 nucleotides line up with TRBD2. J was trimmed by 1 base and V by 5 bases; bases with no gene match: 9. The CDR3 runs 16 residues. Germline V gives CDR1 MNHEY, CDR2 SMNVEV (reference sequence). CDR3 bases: TGTGCCAGCAGTCCCTCTGGACTAGTACGCACAGATACGCAGTATTTT. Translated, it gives CASSPSGLVRTDTQYF.

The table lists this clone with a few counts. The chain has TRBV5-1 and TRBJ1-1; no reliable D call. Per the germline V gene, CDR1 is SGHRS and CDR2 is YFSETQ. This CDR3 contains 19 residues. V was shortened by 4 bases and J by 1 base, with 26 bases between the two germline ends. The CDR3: CASSNPAGLGFNKNTEAFF. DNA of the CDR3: TGCGCCAGCAGCAACCCTGCGGGGTTGGGTTTTAATAAGAACACTGAAGCTTTCTTT.

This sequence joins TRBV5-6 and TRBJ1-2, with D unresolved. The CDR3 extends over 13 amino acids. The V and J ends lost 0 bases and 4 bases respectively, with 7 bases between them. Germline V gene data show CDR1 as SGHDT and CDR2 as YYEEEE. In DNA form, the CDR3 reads TGTGCCAGCAGCTTGGGAGGTATCTATGGCTACACCTTC. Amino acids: CASSLGGIYGYTF.

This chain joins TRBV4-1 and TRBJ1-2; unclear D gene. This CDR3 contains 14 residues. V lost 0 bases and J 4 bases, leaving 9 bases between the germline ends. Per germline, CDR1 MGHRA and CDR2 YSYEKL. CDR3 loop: CASSQEQLIYGYTF. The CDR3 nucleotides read TGCGCCAGCAGCCAAGAACAGCTGATCTATGGCTACACCTTC.

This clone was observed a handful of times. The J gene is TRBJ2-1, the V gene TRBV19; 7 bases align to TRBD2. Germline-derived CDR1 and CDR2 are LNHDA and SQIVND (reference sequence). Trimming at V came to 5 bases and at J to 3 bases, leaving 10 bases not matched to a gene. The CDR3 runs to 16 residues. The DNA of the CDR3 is TGTGCCAGTAGTGGCAGGGTCTCGGGGGGCTACAATGAGCAGTTCTTC. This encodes CASSGRVSGGYNEQFF.

As DNA, the CDR3 is TGTGCCAGCAGTTCTCGCTCGGGTTCCACCGGGGAGCTGTTTTTT. This encodes CASSSRSGSTGELFF. This chain links TRBV7-2 with TRBJ2-2; D not resolved. CDR1 and CDR2 (germline): SGHTA, FQGNSA. This CDR3 region has 15 residues. Trimming took 6 bases from V and 4 from J, leaving 15 bases between them.

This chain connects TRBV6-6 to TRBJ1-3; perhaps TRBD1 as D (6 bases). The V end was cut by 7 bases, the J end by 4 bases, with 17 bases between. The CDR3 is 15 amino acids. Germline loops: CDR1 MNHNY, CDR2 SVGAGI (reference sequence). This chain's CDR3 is CASTNGGALGNTIYF. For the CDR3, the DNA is TGTGCCAGCACCAACGGGGGGGCCCTGGGAAACACCATATATTTT.

CDR3 DNA sequence: TGTGCCAGCAGTAGAGACAGGGTTACTGAAGCTTTCTTT. This gives the protein CASSRDRVTEAFF. The gene calls are TRBV6-1 and TRBJ1-1; 7 bases are shared with TRBD1. This CDR3 has 13 residues. Germline trimming cut 5 bases from V and 5 bases from J; bases unmatched to any gene: 5. The germline gives CDR1 MNHNS, CDR2 SASEGT.

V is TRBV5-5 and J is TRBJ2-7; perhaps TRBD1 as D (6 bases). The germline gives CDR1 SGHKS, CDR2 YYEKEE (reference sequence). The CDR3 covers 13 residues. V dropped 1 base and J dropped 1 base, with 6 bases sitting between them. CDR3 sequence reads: CASSLTGSYEQYF. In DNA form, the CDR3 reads TGTGCCAGCAGCTTGACAGGGTCCTACGAGCAGTACTTC.

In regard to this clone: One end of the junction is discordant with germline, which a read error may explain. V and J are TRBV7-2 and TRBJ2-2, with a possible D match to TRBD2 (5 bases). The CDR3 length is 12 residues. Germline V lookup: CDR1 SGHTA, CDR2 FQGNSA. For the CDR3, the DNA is TGTGCCAGCAGCTTAGTGGCTAGCCGTTGGATTTTT. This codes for CASSLVASRWIF.

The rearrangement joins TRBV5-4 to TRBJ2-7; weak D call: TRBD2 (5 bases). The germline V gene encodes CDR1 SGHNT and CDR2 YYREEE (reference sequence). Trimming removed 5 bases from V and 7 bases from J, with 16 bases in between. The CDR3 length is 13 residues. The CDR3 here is CASSVGITGEQYF. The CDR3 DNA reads TGTGCCAGCAGTGTAGGGATTACGGGAGAGCAGTACTTC.

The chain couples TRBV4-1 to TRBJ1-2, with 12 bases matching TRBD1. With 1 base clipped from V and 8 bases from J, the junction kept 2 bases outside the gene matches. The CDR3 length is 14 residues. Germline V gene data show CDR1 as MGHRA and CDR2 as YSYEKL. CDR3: CASSQVGTGGGYTF. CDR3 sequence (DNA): TGCGCCAGCAGCCAAGTAGGGACAGGGGGCGGCTACACCTTC.

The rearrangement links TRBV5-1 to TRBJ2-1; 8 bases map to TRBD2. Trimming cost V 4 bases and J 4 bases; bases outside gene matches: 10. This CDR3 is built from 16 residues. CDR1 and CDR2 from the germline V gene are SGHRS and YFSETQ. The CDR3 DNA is TGCGCCAGCAGCGTGTCCGGGACTAGAACTTACAATGAGCAGTTCTTC. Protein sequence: CASSVSGTRTYNEQFF.

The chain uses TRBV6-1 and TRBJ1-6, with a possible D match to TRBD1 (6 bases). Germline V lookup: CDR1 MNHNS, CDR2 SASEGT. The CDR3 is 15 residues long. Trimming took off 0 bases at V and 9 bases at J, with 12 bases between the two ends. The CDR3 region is CASSEARGFSSPLHF. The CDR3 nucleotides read TGTGCCAGCAGTGAAGCTAGGGGGTTCAGTTCACCCCTCCACTTT.

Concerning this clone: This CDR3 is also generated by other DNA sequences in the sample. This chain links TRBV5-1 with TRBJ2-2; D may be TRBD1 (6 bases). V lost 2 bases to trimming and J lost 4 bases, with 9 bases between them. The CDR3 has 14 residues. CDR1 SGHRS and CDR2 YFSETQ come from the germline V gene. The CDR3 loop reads CASSLQGTTGELFF. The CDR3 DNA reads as TGCGCCAGCAGCTTACAGGGAACCACCGGGGAGCTGTTTTTT.

Here the CDR3 reads CASRGLNQPQHF. For the CDR3, the DNA is TGTGCCAGCAGGGGGCTTAATCAGCCCCAGCATTTT. J is TRBJ1-5 and V is TRBV6-1; D may be TRBD1 (5 bases). This CDR3 contains 12 residues. The V gene's germline CDR1 is MNHNS and CDR2 SASEGT. V lost 6 bases and J 4 bases, leaving 7 bases between the germline ends.

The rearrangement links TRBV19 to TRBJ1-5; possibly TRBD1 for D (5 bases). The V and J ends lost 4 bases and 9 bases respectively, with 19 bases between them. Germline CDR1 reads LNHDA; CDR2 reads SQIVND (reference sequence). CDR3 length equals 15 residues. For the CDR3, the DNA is TGTGCCAGTAGTACCAGCCGGGACTCCAAGGGGCCCCAGCATTTT. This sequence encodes CASSTSRDSKGPQHF.

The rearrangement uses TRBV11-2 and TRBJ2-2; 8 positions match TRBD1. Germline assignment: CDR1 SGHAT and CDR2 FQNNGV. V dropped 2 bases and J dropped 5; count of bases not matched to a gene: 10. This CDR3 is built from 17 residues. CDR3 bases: TGTGCCAGCAGCTTAAATCGGGCAGGGGGCCGGACCGGGGAGCTGTTTTTT. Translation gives CASSLNRAGGRTGELFF.

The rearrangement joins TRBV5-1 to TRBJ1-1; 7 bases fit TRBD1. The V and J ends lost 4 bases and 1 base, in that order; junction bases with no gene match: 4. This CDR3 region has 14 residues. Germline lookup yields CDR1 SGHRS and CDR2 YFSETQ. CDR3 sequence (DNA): TGCGCCAGCAGCACCGGGACAGAGAACACTGAAGCTTTCTTT. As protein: CASSTGTENTEAFF.

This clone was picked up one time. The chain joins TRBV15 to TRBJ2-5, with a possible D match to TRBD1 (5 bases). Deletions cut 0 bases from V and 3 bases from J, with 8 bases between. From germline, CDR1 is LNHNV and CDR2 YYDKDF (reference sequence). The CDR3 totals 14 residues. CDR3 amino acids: CATSRDLGEETQYF. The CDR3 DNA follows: TGTGCCACCAGCAGAGATTTAGGGGAAGAGACCCAGTACTTC. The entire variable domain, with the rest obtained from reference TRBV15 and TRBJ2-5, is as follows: DAMVIQNPRYQVTQFGKPVTLSCSQTLNHNVMYWYQQKSSQAPKLLFHYYDKDFNNEADTPDNFQSRRPNTSFCFLDIRSPGLGDTAMYLCATSRDLGEETQYFGPGTRLLVL.

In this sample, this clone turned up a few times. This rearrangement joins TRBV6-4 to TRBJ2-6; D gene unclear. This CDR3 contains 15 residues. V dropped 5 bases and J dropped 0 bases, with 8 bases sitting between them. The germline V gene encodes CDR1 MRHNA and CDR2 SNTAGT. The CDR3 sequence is CASSSTGSGANVLTF. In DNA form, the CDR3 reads TGTGCCAGCAGTTCTACCGGCTCTGGGGCCAACGTCCTGACTTTC.

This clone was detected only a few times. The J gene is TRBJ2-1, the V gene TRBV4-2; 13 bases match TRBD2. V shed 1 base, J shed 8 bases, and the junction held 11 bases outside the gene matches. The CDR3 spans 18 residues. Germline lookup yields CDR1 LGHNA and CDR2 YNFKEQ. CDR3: CASSQVLAGGIKLDEQFF. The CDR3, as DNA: TGTGCCAGCAGCCAAGTACTAGCGGGGGGGATCAAACTTGATGAGCAGTTCTTC.